Sequencing of this T cell receptor (beta chain) was carried out in a study of immune evolution from preneoplasia to lung adenocarcinoma. Here immunoSEQ multiplex PCR was the method, and the copy in TCRdb shows in-frame clones only, minus some. The profile shows about 5,500 clones, 83% of them singletons. Whole-study results and caveats: Top clone share appeared to fall from AAH through AIS, MIA, adenocarcinoma. Clonality was highest in normal lung, lower in later-stage lesions apparently.

The germline V gene has CDR1 WNHNN and CDR2 SYGVQD (reference sequence). The CDR3 consists of 15 residues. Trimming removed 3 bases at V and 3 bases at J, with 12 bases between. Only one count was recorded for this clone. The antigen is unknown. The sequenced material came from FFPE adjacent normal lung tissue. This rearrangement joins TRBV10-1 to TRBJ2-1; D could derive from TRBD1 or TRBD2 (6 bases each). The sequence came from a person in their 70s with lung adenocarcinoma. The chain's CDR3 is CASSDRGAGYNEQFF. The CDR3 DNA reads as TGCGCCAGCAGTGATAGGGGGGCGGGCTACAATGAGCAGTTCTTC.